These 15 T cell receptor beta chains share one sample of origin, sequenced in a study of breast tumors, draining lymph nodes, adjacent tissues. Axillary draining lymph nodes of breast cancer patients supplied the node samples. TCRdb reanalysed the multiplex PCR reads using MiXCR and keeps one entry per CDR3 protein. Of some 120,000 distinct CDR3 sequences in the sample, around 20% were seen once. Input material: axillary lymph node tissue. These receptors all come from a female donor with breast cancer. Some clones in this sample may be carry-over from other donors' samples.

This clonotype has ten or more counts. V gene TRBV30 combines with J gene TRBJ2-1; a weak D match, TRBD1 (6 bases). Deletions cut 0 bases from V and 10 bases from J, with 13 bases between. The germline gives CDR1 GTSNPN, CDR2 SVGIG (reference sequence). CDR3 size: 13 residues. The CDR3 DNA sequence: TGTGCCTGGAGTGTTCAGGGGCTGGGGGAGCAGTTCTTC. Residues: CAWSVQGLGEQFF. Filled out from reference TRBV30 and TRBJ2-1, the complete variable domain reads SQTIHQWPATLVQPVGSPLSLECTVEGTSNPNLYWYRQAAGRGLQLLFYSVGIGQISSEVPQNLSASRPQDRQFILSSKKLLLSDSGFYLCAWSVQGLGEQFFGPGTRLTVL.

This clonotype turned up a few times. The chain links TRBV11-2 to TRBJ2-1, with a weak D call TRBD1 (6 bases). From germline, CDR1 is SGHAT and CDR2 FQNNGV. Trimming removed 1 base from V and 5 bases from J, with 15 bases in between. The CDR3 covers 16 residues. This CDR3 is CASSLARGGWNNEQFF. Written as DNA, the CDR3 is TGTGCCAGCAGCTTAGCCAGAGGGGGATGGAACAATGAGCAGTTCTTC.

This clonotype was counted only a few times. The chain employs TRBV28 and TRBJ1-4, with D possibly matching TRBD1 (5 bases). The V gene lost 3 bases and the J gene lost 3 bases, with 11 bases spanning the gap. CDR3 size: 15 residues. The germline gives CDR1 MDHEN, CDR2 SYDVKM. CDR3 amino acids: CASSLDGGSNEKLFF. The CDR3 DNA is TGTGCCAGCAGTTTGGATGGGGGGTCTAATGAAAAACTGTTTTTT. Full variable domain (missing parts from reference TRBV28 and TRBJ1-4): DVKVTQSSRYLVKRTGEKVFLECVQDMDHENMFWYRQDPGLGLRLIYFSYDVKMKEKGDIPEGYSVSREKKERFSLILESASTNQTSMYLCASSLDGGSNEKLFFGSGTQLSVL.

This clonotype was counted a few times. The chain links TRBV3-1 to TRBJ2-3, with D possibly TRBD1 on 7 matching bases. This CDR3 region has 14 residues. V lost 4 bases to trimming and J lost 4 bases, with 12 bases between them. Germline-derived CDR1 and CDR2 are LGHDT and YNNKEL (reference sequence). The CDR3 nucleotides read TGTGCCAGCAGCCTCAGGGGGGACCCAGATACGCAGTATTTT. This sequence encodes CASSLRGDPDTQYF.

Ten or more counts support this clonotype. This chain uses TRBV10-3 with TRBJ1-5; no clear D gene. CDR1 ENHRY and CDR2 SYGVKD come from the germline V gene. The CDR3 totals 15 residues. V was pared by 0 bases and J by 2 bases, with 8 bases between. This chain's CDR3 is CAISESASGNQPQHF. The CDR3 coding sequence is TGTGCCATCAGTGAGTCCGCGTCAGGCAATCAGCCCCAGCATTTT.

This clonotype was counted ten times or more. V gene TRBV19 combines with J gene TRBJ1-6; no reliable D call. The V gene lost 7 bases and the J gene lost 5 bases, with 12 bases spanning the gap. Germline CDR1 is LNHDA and CDR2 is SQIVND (reference sequence). The CDR3 has 14 amino acids. The CDR3 region has the DNA TGTGCCAGTACCTCACTATTCGATAATTCACCCCTCCACTTT. It encodes CASTSLFDNSPLHF.

The chain links TRBV5-4 to TRBJ1-1, with D possibly TRBD1 on 5 matching bases. The V gene lost 4 bases and the J gene lost 8 bases, with 18 bases spanning the gap. Germline V gene data show CDR1 as SGHNT and CDR2 as YYREEE (reference sequence). This CDR3 has 14 amino acids. CDR3 nucleotides: TGTGCCAGCAGCATTACGGGGGTGGCAAGGGAAGCTTTCTTT. Translating it yields CASSITGVAREAFF.

As regards this clonotype: This may be a read error, as it is one base from a much larger clone. The V and J genes are TRBV20-1 and TRBJ2-2, with D possibly TRBD2 on 7 matching bases. The length of the CDR3 is 17 residues. Germline V gene data show CDR1 as DFQATT and CDR2 as SNEGSKA (reference sequence). The CDR3 nucleotides read TGCAGTGCTGGAGATAATAGGCGGGGCGGGGGCGCCGGGGAGCTGTTTTTT. As protein: CSAGDNRRGGGAGELFF.

This clonotype has at least ten counts. The V gene is TRBV2, the J gene TRBJ2-5; 13 bases agree with TRBD2. The junction had 0 bases not matched to a gene; V was cut back by 6 bases and J by 5 bases. CDR1 and CDR2 (germline): SNHLY, FYNNEI. The CDR3 sequence is 13 residues long. DNA for the CDR3: TGTGCCAGCAGGACTAGCGGGAGGGAGACCCAGTACTTC. Protein product: CASRTSGRETQYF.

This clonotype was observed many times. This rearrangement joins TRBV7-2 to TRBJ2-3, with D uncertain. This CDR3 is built from 12 residues. Germline CDR1 is SGHTA and CDR2 is FQGNSA. Trimming took off 2 bases at V and 9 bases at J, with 9 bases between the two ends. CDR3 region: CASSLSRETQYF. The CDR3 bases are TGTGCCAGCAGCTTAAGTCGAGAAACGCAGTATTTT.

The chain recombines TRBV3-1 with TRBJ2-1; TRBD2 aligns across 10 bases. The CDR3 spans 17 residues. After removal of 1 base from V and 7 bases from J, the junction contained 10 bases not matched to a gene. Germline V gene lookup returns CDR1 LGHDT and CDR2 YNNKEL (reference sequence). CDR3 protein: CASSQGGAGGLINEQFF. The CDR3, as DNA: TGTGCCAGCAGCCAAGGAGGAGCGGGGGGGCTGATAAATGAGCAGTTCTTC.

This clonotype was seen repeatedly, ten times or more. The CDR3 spells CASSLAPYNEQFF. As DNA, the CDR3 is TGTGCCAGCAGCTTGGCCCCCTACAATGAGCAGTTCTTC. The chain is built from TRBV5-5 and TRBJ2-1; D is uncertain. Germline lookup yields CDR1 SGHKS and CDR2 YYEKEE (reference sequence). The CDR3 is 13 amino acids. Trimming took 0 bases from V and 2 from J, leaving 3 bases between them.

Points on this clonotype: This may be a read error: a much more frequent sequence differs by one nucleotide. J is TRBJ2-1 and V is TRBV7-2; the match to TRBD2 covers 10 bases. The J segment lost 5 bases and the V segment lost 1 base, leaving 2 bases of the junction unmatched. Germline V gene sequence: CDR1 SGHTA, CDR2 FQGNSA. The length of the CDR3 is 15 residues. Here the CDR3 reads CASSLVSGGDNEQFF. Written as DNA, the CDR3 is TGTGCCAGCAGCTTAGTGAGCGGGGGGGACAATGAGCAGTTCTTC.

This clonotype has a count of ten or more. This sequence joins TRBV19 and TRBJ2-1; no clear D gene. Between the trimmed V and J ends, which lost 0 bases and 0 bases, there was a span of 9 bases. CDR1 and CDR2 (germline): LNHDA, SQIVND (reference sequence). This CDR3 is built from 16 residues. For the CDR3, the DNA is TGTGCCAGTAGTATAGATCCCGTAAGCTCCTACAATGAGCAGTTCTTC. Translated, it gives CASSIDPVSSYNEQFF.

This clonotype was picked up many times. Written as DNA, the CDR3 is TGTGCCAGTGGGTGGCGGGAGATCTACGAGCAGTACTTC. Protein sequence: CASGWREIYEQYF. J is TRBJ2-7 and V is TRBV6-6, with TRBD2 identical over 7 bases. The V segment lost 9 bases and the J segment 3 bases; nucleotides outside the gene matches: 8. Germline values: CDR1 MNHNY, CDR2 SVGAGI (reference sequence). The length of the CDR3 is 13 residues.